These 30 T cell receptor beta chains share one sample of origin, sequenced in a study of cytomegalovirus exposure and HLA in healthy donors. The method was immunoSEQ multiplex PCR; TCRdb's version includes in-frame clones alone and lacks a portion of them. The sample shows about 130,000 clones, 89% of them seen only once. The sample comprised PBMCs. The receptors shown here come from a man aged 25 to 45 in good health and CMV-seronegative.

The genes are TRBV5-1 and TRBJ2-5, with 7 positions matching TRBD2. Germline loops: CDR1 SGHRS, CDR2 YFSETQ. Germline trimming cut 5 bases from V and 2 bases from J; bases unmatched to any gene: 9. This CDR3 has 15 amino acids. CDR3 in amino acids: CASRRSRGSQETQYF. In DNA form, the CDR3 reads TGCGCCAGCAGGAGGTCGCGGGGGAGTCAAGAGACCCAGTACTTC.

The chain combines TRBV5-4 with TRBJ1-5; TRBD1 is a possible D gene (5 bases). The germline V gene encodes CDR1 SGHNT and CDR2 YYREEE (reference sequence). V shed 5 bases and J shed 5 bases, with 23 bases lying between them. This CDR3 is built from 17 residues. The CDR3 DNA is TGTGCCAGCAGTCAACTCCCGGGTCCCAGGGAGGATCAGCCCCAGCATTTT. Translated: CASSQLPGPREDQPQHF.

This clone was seen only once. Germline and junction disagree at one end, which may indicate a read error. The chain uses TRBV28 and TRBJ1-1; D gene ambiguous. CDR1 and CDR2 from the germline V gene are MDHEN and SYDVKM. The CDR3 spans 15 residues. The CDR3 sequence is CASSSAGDTNPEAFF. Written as DNA, the CDR3 is TGTGCCAGCAGTTCTGCCGGTGATACGAACCCTGAAGCTTTCTTT.

The chain recombines TRBV4-3 with TRBJ1-1, with a weak D call TRBD1 (6 bases). CDR3 length: 15 residues. The germline gives CDR1 LGHNA, CDR2 YSLEER. V dropped 1 base and J dropped 3 bases, with 12 bases sitting between them. The CDR3 sequence is CASSQVHRDDTEAFF. In DNA, the CDR3 is TGCGCCAGCAGCCAAGTCCACAGGGATGACACTGAAGCTTTCTTT.

The gene calls are TRBV29-1 and TRBJ2-7; D gene unclear. Per germline, CDR1 SQVTM and CDR2 ANQGSEA. V was pared by 4 bases and J by 0 bases, with 10 bases between. This CDR3 has 13 residues. Here the CDR3 DNA reads TGCAGCGTTGCCGTGGAGAACTCCTACGAGCAGTACTTC. Translating gives CSVAVENSYEQYF.

CDR3 DNA sequence: TGTGCCAGCTATCTGACAGGCACCTACGAGCAGTACTTC. It is translated as CASYLTGTYEQYF. The gene calls are TRBV2 and TRBJ2-7; TRBD1 might be the D (6 bases). CDR1 and CDR2 (germline): SNHLY, FYNNEI. The CDR3 contains 13 residues. V was shortened by 8 bases and J by 2 bases, with 13 bases between the two germline ends.

The chain recombines TRBV12-5 with TRBJ1-4, with 7 bases fitting TRBD1. The ends lost 2 bases at V and 6 bases at J; junction bases unmatched: 6. The CDR3 runs to 15 residues. Germline CDR1 LGHNT, CDR2 FRNRAP. CDR3 amino acids: CASGLTGAHDEKLFF. As DNA, the CDR3 is TGTGCTAGTGGTTTGACAGGGGCCCACGATGAAAAACTGTTTTTT.

J is TRBJ2-5 and V is TRBV7-8; D may be TRBD2 (6 bases). CDR3 size: 14 residues. V was trimmed by 5 bases and J by 4 bases, leaving 14 bases between them. CDR1 is SGHVS and CDR2 is FQNEAQ in the germline V gene. CDR3 protein: CASSDPGRGETQYF. CDR3 DNA sequence: TGTGCCAGCAGCGATCCCGGGAGAGGAGAGACCCAGTACTTC.

The chain uses TRBV25-1 and TRBJ2-1; TRBD2 might be the D (6 bases). The V end lost 6 bases, the J end lost 7 bases, and 19 bases lay between the germline ends. The length of the CDR3 is 15 residues. Germline V CDR1 and CDR2: MGHDK, SYGVNS. This CDR3 reads CASSDPGLRNNEQFF. In nucleotides, the CDR3 is TGTGCCAGCAGCGATCCGGGACTCAGGAATAATGAGCAGTTCTTC.

This chain connects TRBV5-4 to TRBJ1-2; D perhaps matches TRBD1 (5 bases). Trimming stripped 4 bases from V and 6 bases from J, with 19 bases between. CDR3 size: 15 residues. Per germline, CDR1 SGHNT and CDR2 YYREEE (reference sequence). CDR3 sequence: CASSGGTGIPNGYTF. In DNA form, the CDR3 reads TGTGCCAGCAGCGGCGGGACCGGAATCCCAAATGGCTACACCTTC.

The chain recombines TRBV6-5 with TRBJ1-5; TRBD1 matches at 8 bases. The germline V gene encodes CDR1 MNHEY and CDR2 SVGAGI. V was clipped by 8 bases and J by 6 bases; unmatched bases: 12. The CDR3 is 15 residues long. The CDR3 bases are TGTGCCAGCGGAAAATCAGGGGGCTGGGGTCAGCCCCAGCATTTT. This codes for CASGKSGGWGQPQHF.

The chain employs TRBV4-1 and TRBJ1-5; D gene uncertain. The CDR3 has 15 residues. Germline CDR1 MGHRA, CDR2 YSYEKL. V was clipped by 1 base and J by 1 base, with 8 bases between them. This CDR3 is CASSQGGPSNQPQHF. The CDR3 DNA sequence: TGCGCCAGCAGCCAAGGAGGGCCCAGCAATCAGCCCCAGCATTTT.

This chain connects TRBV4-3 to TRBJ2-3, with D perhaps TRBD1 (6 bases). The V and J ends lost 0 bases and 0 bases respectively, with 10 bases between them. CDR1 and CDR2 from the germline V gene are LGHNA and YSLEER. CDR3 size: 16 residues. The CDR3 here is CASSQDLRGSTDTQYF. CDR3 coding DNA: TGCGCCAGCAGCCAAGATTTGAGGGGGAGCACAGATACGCAGTATTTT.

This chain connects TRBV9 to TRBJ1-2; possibly TRBD1 for D (5 bases). The CDR3 spans 16 residues. Germline V gives CDR1 SGDLS, CDR2 YYNGEE. V was clipped by 0 bases and J by 4 bases, with 16 bases between them. This CDR3 is CASSVDGGALGYGYTF. The CDR3 DNA sequence: TGTGCCAGCAGCGTAGATGGAGGGGCGCTGGGCTATGGCTACACCTTC.

This clone was seen only a few times. The chain employs TRBV28 and TRBJ1-5; no definite D call. CDR1 MDHEN and CDR2 SYDVKM come from the germline V gene. V lost 2 bases to trimming and J lost 0 bases, with 11 bases between them. The CDR3 extends over 16 amino acids. CDR3 coding DNA: TGTGCCAGCAGTTTACCAGGATCGTATAGCAATCAGCCCCAGCATTTT. Amino acid sequence: CASSLPGSYSNQPQHF.

V and J are TRBV11-2 and TRBJ2-2; D is undetermined. The CDR3 consists of 14 residues. Trimming removed 5 bases at V and 2 bases at J, with 9 bases between. Looked up from germline, CDR1 is SGHAT and CDR2 is FQNNGV. CDR3: CASSKQTNTGELFF. The CDR3 DNA reads as TGTGCCAGCAGCAAGCAGACTAACACCGGGGAGCTGTTTTTT.

This chain links TRBV7-9 with TRBJ2-2, with TRBD1 matching over 8 bases. This CDR3 contains 16 residues. CDR1 and CDR2 (germline): SEHNR, FQNEAQ (reference sequence). V trimming: 4 bases; J trimming: 0 bases; junction bases outside the gene matches: 4. CDR3 protein: CASSWDRTPNTGELFF. The DNA of the CDR3 is TGTGCCAGCAGCTGGGACAGGACCCCGAACACCGGGGAGCTGTTTTTT.

The chain links TRBV28 to TRBJ2-7, with a possible D match to TRBD1 (5 bases). The germline CDR1 and CDR2 sequences are MDHEN and SYDVKM. The CDR3 is 12 amino acids. V dropped 5 bases and J dropped 4 bases, with 9 bases sitting between them. CDR3 coding DNA: TGTGCCAGCAGTACCCAGGGATACGAGCAGTACTTC. As protein: CASSTQGYEQYF.

This chain joins TRBV28 and TRBJ2-1; 8 bases are a match to TRBD2. This CDR3 has 20 amino acids. The V segment lost 2 bases and the J segment 4 bases; nucleotides outside the gene matches: 19. The germline V gene has CDR1 MDHEN and CDR2 SYDVKM. CDR3 sequence: CASSLDRAGGLGGRYNEQFF. For the CDR3, the DNA is TGTGCCAGCAGTTTAGATCGGGCCGGGGGACTAGGCGGAAGATACAATGAGCAGTTCTTC. The variable domain in full, with the rest retrieved from reference TRBV28 and TRBJ2-1, is DVKVTQSSRYLVKRTGEKVFLECVQDMDHENMFWYRQDPGLGLRLIYFSYDVKMKEKGDIPEGYSVSREKKERFSLILESASTNQTSMYLCASSLDRAGGLGGRYNEQFFGPGTRLTVL.

This chain uses TRBV29-1 with TRBJ1-1; D remains ambiguous. This CDR3 is 14 amino acids long. Germline V gives CDR1 SQVTM, CDR2 ANQGSEA. Trimming took 4 bases from V and 1 from J, leaving 13 bases between them. Here the CDR3 reads CSVAIQAGNTEAFF. CDR3 DNA sequence: TGCAGCGTTGCGATTCAGGCAGGGAACACTGAAGCTTTCTTT.

The V and J genes are TRBV5-6 and TRBJ2-3; no reliable D call. This CDR3 has 13 residues. Germline V gives CDR1 SGHDT, CDR2 YYEEEE. V was trimmed by 4 bases and J by 6 bases, leaving 12 bases between them. CDR3 coding DNA: TGTGCCAGCAGCCTTGGGCGTTTTGATACGCAGTATTTT. This encodes CASSLGRFDTQYF.

V usage is TRBV6-6 and J usage is TRBJ2-1; D is possibly TRBD1 (5 bases). V lost 6 bases and J lost 8, with 20 bases in between. Germline V gene data show CDR1 as MNHNY and CDR2 as SVGAGI (reference sequence). The CDR3 extends over 15 amino acids. The CDR3 loop is CASSQGQLRADEQFF. The CDR3 DNA reads as TGTGCCAGCAGCCAGGGCCAATTAAGGGCCGATGAGCAGTTCTTC.

The V and J genes are TRBV14 and TRBJ2-3; D unclear. The germline V gene encodes CDR1 SGHDN and CDR2 FVKESK. V was shortened by 3 bases and J by 4 bases, with 8 bases between the two germline ends. The CDR3 consists of 13 residues. The DNA of the CDR3 is TGTGCCAGCAGCCATTTCGGAGCAGATACGCAGTATTTT. It yields the protein CASSHFGADTQYF.

V gene TRBV7-9 combines with J gene TRBJ1-2; D is unresolved. Trimming removed 4 bases from V and 7 bases from J, with 10 bases in between. Germline CDR1 is SEHNR and CDR2 is FQNEAQ (reference sequence). This CDR3 is built from 12 residues. DNA for the CDR3: TGTGCCAGCAGCTCAGCCATCGGTGGCTACACCTTC. Protein: CASSSAIGGYTF.

The rearrangement links TRBV7-8 to TRBJ2-5; TRBD1 is a possible D gene (5 bases). The CDR3 contains 15 residues. Germline V gene data show CDR1 as SGHVS and CDR2 as FQNEAQ. V dropped 4 bases and J dropped 3 bases, with 15 bases sitting between them. The CDR3 DNA sequence: TGTGCCAGCAGCTCAATTAGGACACAGAAAGAGACCCAGTACTTC. This encodes CASSSIRTQKETQYF.

The chain uses TRBV7-7 and TRBJ2-2, with 7 nucleotides matching TRBD1. J gave up 3 bases and V 6 bases, and 4 bases lay outside the gene matches. The CDR3 has 14 residues. Germline V gene data show CDR1 as SSHAT and CDR2 as FNYEAQ (reference sequence). The chain's CDR3 is CASSPGTDTGELFF. The DNA for the CDR3 is TGTGCCAGCAGTCCCGGGACAGACACCGGGGAGCTGTTTTTT.

The chain links TRBV7-9 to TRBJ1-4; 8 nucleotides agree with TRBD1. Germline CDR1 reads SEHNR; CDR2 reads FQNEAQ (reference sequence). The J segment lost 11 bases and the V segment lost 1 base, leaving 9 bases of the junction unmatched. The CDR3 runs 15 residues. CDR3 bases: TGTGCCAGCAGCTTAGTCCAGGGGGCTGGGGAGAAACTGTTTTTT. This sequence encodes CASSLVQGAGEKLFF.

This clone was recorded a few times. The chain combines TRBV10-3 with TRBJ2-2; TRBD1 matches 7 bases. Germline CDR1 is ENHRY and CDR2 is SYGVKD. The CDR3 is 16 amino acids. J lost 0 bases, V lost 6 bases, and 7 bases had no gene match. The chain's CDR3 is CAISAGQASNTGELFF. The DNA for the CDR3 is TGTGCCATCAGCGCAGGACAGGCCTCGAACACCGGGGAGCTGTTTTTT.

J is TRBJ1-6 and V is TRBV9; D unclear. There are 17 residues in the CDR3. Germline lookup yields CDR1 SGDLS and CDR2 YYNGEE. Trimming took 3 bases from V and 0 from J, leaving 13 bases between them. The CDR3 sequence: CASSARSLSSYNSPLHF. Here the CDR3 DNA reads TGTGCCAGCAGCGCTCGGAGCCTGAGCTCCTATAATTCACCCCTCCACTTT.

The rearrangement joins TRBV7-9 to TRBJ2-5; TRBD2 agrees at 10 bases. With 0 bases clipped from V and 4 bases from J, the junction kept 8 bases outside the gene matches. CDR3 length: 17 residues. Germline V gives CDR1 SEHNR, CDR2 FQNEAQ (reference sequence). This chain's CDR3 is CASSLAPAGGPTETQYF. CDR3 DNA: TGTGCCAGCAGCTTAGCCCCAGCGGGGGGGCCGACAGAGACCCAGTACTTC.